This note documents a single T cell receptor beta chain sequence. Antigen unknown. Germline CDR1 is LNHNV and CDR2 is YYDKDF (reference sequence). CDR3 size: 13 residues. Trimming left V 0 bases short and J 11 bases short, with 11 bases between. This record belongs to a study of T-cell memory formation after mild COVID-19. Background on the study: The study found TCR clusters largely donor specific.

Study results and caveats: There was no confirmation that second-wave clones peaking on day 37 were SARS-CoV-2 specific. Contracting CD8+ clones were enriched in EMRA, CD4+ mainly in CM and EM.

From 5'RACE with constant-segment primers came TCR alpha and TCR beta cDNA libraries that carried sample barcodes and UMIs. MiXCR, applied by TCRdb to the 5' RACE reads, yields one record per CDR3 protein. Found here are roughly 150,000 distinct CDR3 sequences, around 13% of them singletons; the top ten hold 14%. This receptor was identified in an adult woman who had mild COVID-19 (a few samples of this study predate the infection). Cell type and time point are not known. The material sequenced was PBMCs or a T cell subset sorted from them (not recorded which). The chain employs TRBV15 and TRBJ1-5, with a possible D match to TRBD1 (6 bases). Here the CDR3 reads CATSRDPEGAQHF. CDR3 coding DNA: TGTGCCACCAGCAGAGATCCGGAGGGGGCCCAGCATTTT.